The text below deals with one T cell receptor (beta chain). What it binds is unknown. CDR3 length equals 14 residues. J was trimmed by 8 bases and V by 4 bases; bases with no gene match: 5. Germline CDR1 is SGHAT and CDR2 is FQDESV (reference sequence). The Oncomine TCR Beta short-read assay was what sequenced the DNA obtained from cultured CD4+ T cells. TCRdb reprocessed the PCR reads with MiXCR, giving one entry per CDR3 protein. Of under 20,000 distinct CDR3 sequences in the sample, 44% were seen once. The data derive from a study of vaccination and CD4 T cells after COVID-19. The treatment: approximately 10-day PBMC culture with coronavirus spike peptide pools or control peptides (ViraFEST assay). Negative selection yielded CD4+ T cells from day-10 cultures.

This chain connects TRBV11-1 to TRBJ2-1, with 10 bases lining up with TRBD1. The specimen was CD4+ T cells from blood, cultured in vitro, collected before SARS-CoV-2 vaccination. The source is a human donor who had recovered from COVID-19. In nucleotides, the CDR3 is TGTGCCAGCAGCTCCCTGGACAGGGGGGATGAGCAGTTCTTC. It is translated as CASSSLDRGDEQFF.